Below, one T cell receptor beta chain is given with its context. The antigen is unknown. TCRdb's copy holds only in-frame clones and misses some; the assay was immunoSEQ multiplex PCR. The sample lists tens of thousands of clones, 85% to 95% occurring once. There are 13 residues in the CDR3. Germline lookup yields CDR1 MNHEY and CDR2 SMNVEV (reference sequence). V was trimmed by 2 bases and J by 7 bases, leaving 11 bases between them. These data come from a study of graft-versus-host responses after intestinal transplantation. Study as a whole: The study gave all recipients anti-thymocyte globulin induction, then tacrolimus and steroids for about 3 years.

General study findings and limits: The recipient marrow held GvH clones, and some of them showed up first in ileum or blood.

This TCR came from a human donor who received an intestinal transplant. Sequencing used unstimulated CD8+ T cells sorted from spleen or lymph node cells, obtained before intestinal transplant. The chain is built from TRBV27 and TRBJ1-2; D unclear. CDR3 in DNA: TGTGCCAGCAGTTTACGGCAGATCGGTGGCTACACCTTC. It specifies CASSLRQIGGYTF.